Listed below are T cell receptor beta chains from one sample, sequenced in a study of T cells in Graves' hyperthyroidism and ophthalmopathy. TCRdb re-called the multiplex PCR reads with MiXCR, one entry per CDR3 protein. Of hundreds of thousands of distinct CDR3 sequences in the sample, 17% were seen once. Source material: blood. These TCRs come from a young woman with Graves' ophthalmopathy. Both conserved end residues are part of each CDR3.

v_call	j_call	cdr3_aa
TRBV28	TRBJ2-7	CASSRLWVDRDYEQYF
TRBV5-1	TRBJ1-2	CASSLEVGPLTGYTF
TRBV2	TRBJ2-1	CASSFLLYNEQFF
TRBV5-6	TRBJ1-6	CASSFDTGGNSPLHF
TRBV14	TRBJ2-3	CASSQDMASRSTDTQYF
TRBV3-1	TRBJ2-1	CASSVEGRGGDEQFF
TRBV20-1	TRBJ2-7	CSASPRSGRINEQYF
TRBV7-6	TRBJ2-1	CASSLGSSGRADEQFF
TRBV20-1	TRBJ1-1	CSVRLGTWRDTEAFF
TRBV10-3	TRBJ1-5	CAISREGTGDQPQHF
TRBV3-1	TRBJ1-2	CASSQDPGQTVDYGYTF
TRBV12-3/TRBV12-4	TRBJ2-2	CASRPGQGHTGELFF
TRBV3-1	TRBJ2-7	CASSDRDRGLGQYF
TRBV7-8	TRBJ2-1	CASSSGLAEYNEQFF
TRBV7-2	TRBJ2-1	CASSLAPLRGEQFF
TRBV5-1	TRBJ1-1	CASSLAGGQGTEAFF
TRBV18	TRBJ2-1	CASSPRSGSLDEQFF
TRBV5-1	TRBJ2-5	CASSSQAGETQYF